This paragraph covers one T cell receptor (beta chain) sequence. This sample was included in a study of response to subunit inactivated influenza vaccine. Looked up from germline, CDR1 is SGHTA and CDR2 is FQGNSA. Trimming took 3 bases from V and 4 from J; bases not matched to a gene: 8. This CDR3 spans 16 amino acids. MiXCR, run by TCRdb on the RT-PCR reads, gives a single entry per CDR3 protein. The sample includes some 570,000 distinct CDR3 sequences, roughly 12% of them seen just once. A further study also used this sample, focusing on T cells expressing NK-cell markers. From that report: UMI-tagged 5'RACE template switching yielded the TCR beta cDNA. It was from sorted CD3+CD56+NKG2C+, CD3+CD56+NKG2C- and CD3+CD56-NKG2C+ T cells that TCR beta repertoires came. The dominant NKG2C+ clonotypes represented about 1.0-7.5% of CD8+ T cells in several donors. These clonotypes also led the CD3+CD56-NKG2C+ fraction in several donors.

This specimen was PBMCs from blood, taken on the day of vaccination. The V gene is TRBV7-2, the J gene TRBJ2-5; 10 nucleotides line up with TRBD2. The clonotype was recovered from a man aged 45-65 years who received an inactivated influenza vaccine. This CDR3 reads CASSLKIAGGLETQYF. CDR3 in DNA: TGTGCCAGCAGCTTGAAGATAGCGGGGGGCTTAGAGACCCAGTACTTC.